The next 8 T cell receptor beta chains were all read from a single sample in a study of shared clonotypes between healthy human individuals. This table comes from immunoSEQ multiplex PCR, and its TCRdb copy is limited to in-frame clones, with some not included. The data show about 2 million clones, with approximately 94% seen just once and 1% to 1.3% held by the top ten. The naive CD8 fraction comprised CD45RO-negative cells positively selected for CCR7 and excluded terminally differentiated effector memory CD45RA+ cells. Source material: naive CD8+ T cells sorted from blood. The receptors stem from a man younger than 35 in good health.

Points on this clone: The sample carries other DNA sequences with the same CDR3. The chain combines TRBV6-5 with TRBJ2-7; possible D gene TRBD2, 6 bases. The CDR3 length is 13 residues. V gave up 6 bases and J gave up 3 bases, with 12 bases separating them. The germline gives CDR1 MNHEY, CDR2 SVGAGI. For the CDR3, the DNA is TGTGCCAGCAGCCCGGGACTGGGCTACGAGCAGTACTTC. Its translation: CASSPGLGYEQYF.

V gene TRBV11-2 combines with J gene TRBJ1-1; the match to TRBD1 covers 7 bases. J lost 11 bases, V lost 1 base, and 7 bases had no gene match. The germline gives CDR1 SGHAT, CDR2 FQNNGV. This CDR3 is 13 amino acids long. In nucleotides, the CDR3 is TGTGCCAGCAGCTTAGGTGAGGGGGCACACGCTTTCTTT. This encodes CASSLGEGAHAFF. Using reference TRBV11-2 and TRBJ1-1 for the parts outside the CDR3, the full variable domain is EAGVAQSPRYKIIEKRQSVAFWCNPISGHATLYWYQQILGQGPKLLIQFQNNGVVDDSQLPKDRFSAERLKGVDSTLKIQPAKLEDSAVYLCASSLGEGAHAFFGQGTRLTVV.

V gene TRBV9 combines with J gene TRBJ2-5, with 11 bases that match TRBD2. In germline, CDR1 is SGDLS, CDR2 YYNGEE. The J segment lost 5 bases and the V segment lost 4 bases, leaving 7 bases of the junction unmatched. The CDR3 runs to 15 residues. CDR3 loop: CASSQGLADRETQYF. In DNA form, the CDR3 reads TGTGCCAGCAGCCAGGGACTAGCGGATCGGGAGACCCAGTACTTC.

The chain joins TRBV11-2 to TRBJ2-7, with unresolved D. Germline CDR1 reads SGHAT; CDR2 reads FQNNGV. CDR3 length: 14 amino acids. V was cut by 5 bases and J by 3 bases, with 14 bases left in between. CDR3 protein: CASSRTNSVYEQYF. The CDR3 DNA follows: TGTGCCAGCAGCCGGACCAACTCGGTCTACGAGCAGTACTTC. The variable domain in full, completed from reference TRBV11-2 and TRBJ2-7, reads EAGVAQSPRYKIIEKRQSVAFWCNPISGHATLYWYQQILGQGPKLLIQFQNNGVVDDSQLPKDRFSAERLKGVDSTLKIQPAKLEDSAVYLCASSRTNSVYEQYFGPGTRLTVT.

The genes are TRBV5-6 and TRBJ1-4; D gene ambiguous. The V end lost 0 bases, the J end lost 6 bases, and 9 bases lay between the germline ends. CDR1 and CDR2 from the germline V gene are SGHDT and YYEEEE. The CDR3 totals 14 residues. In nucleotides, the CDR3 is TGTGCCAGCAGCTTGGGTGGGTCCTATGAAAAACTGTTTTTT. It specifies CASSLGGSYEKLFF.

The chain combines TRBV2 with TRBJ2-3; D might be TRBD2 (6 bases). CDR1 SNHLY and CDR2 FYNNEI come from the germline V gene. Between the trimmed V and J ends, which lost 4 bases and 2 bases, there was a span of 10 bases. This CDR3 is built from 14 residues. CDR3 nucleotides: TGTGCCAGCAGTGGGGCTAGCGACACAGATACGCAGTATTTT. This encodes CASSGASDTDTQYF.

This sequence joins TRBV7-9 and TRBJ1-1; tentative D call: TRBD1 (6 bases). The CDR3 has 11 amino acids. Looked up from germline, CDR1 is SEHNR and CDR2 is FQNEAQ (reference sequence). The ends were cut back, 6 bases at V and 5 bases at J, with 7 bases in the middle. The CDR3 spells CASRGGTEAFF. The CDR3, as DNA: TGTGCCAGCAGAGGGGGGACTGAAGCTTTCTTT.

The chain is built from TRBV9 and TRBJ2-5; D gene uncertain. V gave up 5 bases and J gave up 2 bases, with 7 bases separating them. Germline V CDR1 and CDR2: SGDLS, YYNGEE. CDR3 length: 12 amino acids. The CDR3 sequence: CASRGIQETQYF. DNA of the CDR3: TGTGCCAGCAGGGGGATACAAGAGACCCAGTACTTC.